Listed below are T cell receptor beta chains from one sample, sequenced in a study of cytomegalovirus exposure and HLA in healthy donors. Method: immunoSEQ multiplex PCR; TCRdb's copy keeps in-frame clones and lacks some. Of about 130,000 clones listed, roughly three quarters are singletons. Sample: PBMCs. The receptors derive from a woman in her thirties in good health and CMV-seronegative. The CDR3 runs from the conserved cysteine through the conserved F or W. Each record gives: J gene, D gene, clone size, V gene, CDR3 protein, CDR3 DNA. D genes are given only for firm matches. The size entry is marked missing in some rows and otherwise reads once, few, many or a size class.

>TRBJ1-1|.|.|TRBV4-1
CASSQDFKGFRRDTEAFF
TGCGCCAGCAGCCAAGATTTCAAGGGATTTCGGAGGGACACTGAAGCTTTCTTT
>TRBJ1-1|.|few|TRBV25-1
CASSESTSNTEAFF
TGTGCCAGCAGTGAATCCACTTCGAACACTGAAGCTTTCTTT
>TRBJ1-2|.|.|TRBV5-5
CASSLSPRTGEYGYTF
TGTGCCAGCAGCTTGTCTCCCCGGACGGGAGAGTATGGCTACACCTTC
>TRBJ1-5|.|.|TRBV21-1
CASRFSDFGSNQPQHF
TGTGCCAGCAGATTCAGCGACTTCGGGAGCAATCAGCCCCAGCATTTT
>TRBJ1-5|.|.|TRBV19
CASSIWGDYQPQHF
TGTGCCAGTAGTATTTGGGGGGATTATCAGCCCCAGCATTTT
>TRBJ2-7|TRBD1|.|TRBV15
CATSRDQGAYEQYF
TGTGCCACCAGCAGAGATCAGGGGGCCTACGAGCAGTACTTC
>TRBJ2-6|TRBD1|.|TRBV6-5
CASRAQGSGANVLTF
TGTGCCAGCAGGGCACAGGGGTCCGGGGCCAACGTCCTGACTTTC
>TRBJ2-3|TRBD1|.|TRBV19
CASSIGTDRTQYF
TGTGCCAGTAGTATAGGGACGGACAGGACGCAGTATTTT
>TRBJ1-1|TRBD1|.|TRBV2
CASRTGVPNTEAFF
TGTGCCAGCCGGACAGGGGTTCCGAACACTGAAGCTTTCTTT
>TRBJ2-1|.|.|TRBV29-1
CSVATYRDEQFF
TGCAGCGTCGCGACCTACCGGGATGAGCAGTTCTTC
>TRBJ2-7|.|once|TRBV7-9
CASSIAGTARDEQYF
TGTGCCAGCAGCATCGCCGGGACTGCCAGGGACGAGCAGTACTTC
>TRBJ2-1|TRBD2|few|TRBV11-2
CASSHGGRGYNEQFF
TGTGCCAGCAGCCACGGCGGGAGAGGCTACAATGAGCAGTTCTTC
>TRBJ1-4|TRBD1|.|TRBV7-8
CASSSRDRVTNEKLFF
TGTGCCAGCAGCTCCCGGGACAGGGTGACTAATGAAAAACTGTTTTTT
>TRBJ2-7|TRBD2|once|TRBV6-5
CASSYTGLAVEQYF
TGTGCCAGCAGTTACACCGGACTAGCCGTCGAGCAGTACTTC
>TRBJ1-5|.|.|TRBV18
CASSPQGTNQPQHF
TGTGCCAGCTCGCCCCAGGGAACTAATCAGCCCCAGCATTTT
>TRBJ1-5|TRBD1|few|TRBV5-1
CASSLETGGSQPQHF
TGCGCCAGCAGCTTGGAGACAGGGGGCAGTCAGCCCCAGCATTTT
>TRBJ1-1|.|.|TRBV7-9
CASSLAIGLATEAFF
TGTGCCAGCAGCTTAGCGATTGGCCTGGCCACTGAAGCTTTCTTT
>TRBJ2-5|TRBD1|.|TRBV5-1
CASSLYSGGETQYF
TGCGCCAGCAGCTTGTACTCAGGGGGAGAGACCCAGTACTTC
>TRBJ2-5|TRBD1|few|TRBV9
CASSVGNRGETQYF
TGTGCCAGCAGCGTAGGAAACAGGGGGGAGACCCAGTACTTC
>TRBJ1-4|.|.|TRBV19
CASSPWPSTNEKLFF
TGTGCCAGTAGTCCCTGGCCCTCAACTAATGAAAAACTGTTTTTT
>TRBJ1-1|.|.|TRBV6-5
CASSYRTQGTTEAFF
TGTGCCAGCAGTTACCGAACGCAGGGTACCACTGAAGCTTTCTTT
>TRBJ2-1|TRBD1|.|TRBV19
CASSPSGTGIYNEQFF
TGTGCCAGTAGTCCATCCGGGACAGGGATATACAATGAGCAGTTCTTC
>TRBJ2-1|.|.|TRBV4-1
CASSQESGAAIQSSYNEQFF
TGCGCCAGCAGCCAAGAGTCAGGGGCCGCCATACAGAGCTCCTACAATGAGCAGTTCTTC
>TRBJ1-3|TRBD1|.|TRBV4-1
CASSAGQNSGNTIYF
TGCGCCAGCAGCGCGGGACAGAACTCTGGAAACACCATATATTTT
>TRBJ2-5|.|.|TRBV27
CASSLYVRAGSIQETQYF
TGTGCCAGCAGTTTATATGTCCGGGCGGGATCAATACAAGAGACCCAGTACTTC
>TRBJ2-2|.|once|TRBV5-1
CASSPRTPNTGELFF
TGCGCCAGCAGCCCGCGGACACCCAACACCGGGGAGCTGTTTTTT
>TRBJ1-1|.|.|TRBV6-1
CASSRQPQVNTEAFF
TGTGCCAGCAGCCGACAACCACAGGTTAACACTGAAGCTTTCTTT
>TRBJ2-3|TRBD1|.|TRBV29-1
CSSVVWGQGTDTQYF
TGCAGCTCCGTTGTGTGGGGACAGGGCACAGATACGCAGTATTTT
>TRBJ2-5|.|.|TRBV30
CALIQGETQYF
TGTGCCTTAATCCAGGGAGAGACCCAGTACTTC
>TRBJ1-4|TRBD1|few|TRBV15
CATSTYTGVREKLFF
TGTGCCACCAGCACCTATACAGGGGTGAGAGAAAAACTGTTTTTT
>TRBJ2-5|TRBD2|.|TRBV18
CASSLTSGQETQYF
TGTGCCAGCTCACTCACTAGCGGCCAAGAGACCCAGTACTTC
>TRBJ2-5|TRBD2|.|TRBV5-4
CASSFGLAGETQYF
TGTGCCAGCAGTTTTGGACTAGCGGGAGAGACCCAGTACTTC
>TRBJ1-1|.|few|TRBV7-2
CASTHGGTTEAFF
TGTGCCAGCACCCATGGAGGGACCACTGAAGCTTTCTTT
>TRBJ1-1|TRBD1|once|TRBV6-5
CASSYFGQGLGEAFF
TGTGCCAGCAGTTACTTCGGACAGGGTCTCGGCGAAGCTTTCTTT
>TRBJ2-5|TRBD1|.|TRBV7-9
CASSLGTGQLQETQYF
TGTGCCAGCAGCTTAGGCACGGGACAGCTTCAAGAGACCCAGTACTTC
>TRBJ1-6|.|.|TRBV5-1
CASRETRRDSPLHF
TGCGCTAGCAGAGAGACCCGGAGGGATTCACCCCTCCACTTT
>TRBJ2-5|.|once|TRBV18
CASSPGSPQEPQYF
TGTGCCAGCTCACCAGGTTCACCTCAAGAGCCCCAGTACTTC
>TRBJ2-7|TRBD1|.|TRBV25-1
CASSPRTGLSYEQYF
TGTGCCAGCAGTCCGAGGACAGGACTCTCCTACGAGCAGTACTTC
>TRBJ1-2|TRBD1|.|TRBV5-5
CASSISRSGGIYGYTF
TGTGCCAGCAGTATAAGCCGGTCAGGGGGGATCTATGGCTACACCTTC
>TRBJ2-3|TRBD2|.|TRBV4-3
CASSQDLLGGRSTDTQYF
TGCGCCAGCAGCCAAGACCTCCTCGGCGGGAGAAGCACAGATACGCAGTATTTT
>TRBJ2-1|TRBD1|.|TRBV29-1
CSAVGQNEQFF
TGCAGCGCCGTGGGACAGAATGAGCAGTTCTTC
>TRBJ2-1|TRBD2|.|TRBV7-2
CASSSQSGTSGDNEQFF
TGTGCCAGCAGCTCTCAATCCGGGACTAGCGGAGACAATGAGCAGTTCTTC
>TRBJ1-2|.|.|TRBV6-1
CASSEQGRRGYTF
TGTGCCAGCAGTGAGCAGGGGAGACGCGGCTACACCTTC
>TRBJ1-2|.|.|TRBV9
CASSVVQGPYGYTF
TGTGCCAGCAGCGTAGTACAGGGCCCCTATGGCTACACCTTC
>TRBJ2-1|TRBD2|.|TRBV10-3
CAISPLAGGHYNEQFF
TGTGCCATCAGTCCATTAGCGGGGGGGCATTACAATGAGCAGTTCTTC
>TRBJ2-7|.|.|TRBV6-5
CASSYSLTYEQYF
TGTGCCAGCAGTTACTCTTTAACCTACGAGCAGTACTTC
>TRBJ2-5|.|.|TRBV5-8
CASSFRGLAKETQYF
TGTGCCAGCAGCTTTAGAGGGCTAGCTAAAGAGACCCAGTACTTC
>TRBJ2-3|.|.|TRBV12-5
CASGASGTDTQYF
TGTGCTAGTGGAGCTAGCGGCACAGATACGCAGTATTTT
>TRBJ1-1|.|.|TRBV30
CAWSAVRLMNTEAFF
TGTGCCTGGAGTGCGGTCAGGTTAATGAACACTGAAGCTTTCTTT
>TRBJ2-2|.|once|TRBV16
CASTTTATGELFF
TGTGCCAGCACCACGACAGCCACCGGGGAGCTGTTTTTT
>TRBJ1-3|.|few|TRBV7-2
CASSFGGNGNTIYF
TGTGCCAGCAGCTTTGGGGGGAACGGAAACACCATATATTTT
>TRBJ2-7|.|.|TRBV30
CAWKGGHSPTYEQYF
TGTGCCTGGAAAGGGGGTCATTCCCCAACCTACGAGCAGTACTTC
>TRBJ2-5|.|.|TRBV4-3
CASSQDSRGGLGTQYF
TGCGCCAGCAGCCAAGATTCCCGAGGCGGGTTGGGGACCCAGTACTTC